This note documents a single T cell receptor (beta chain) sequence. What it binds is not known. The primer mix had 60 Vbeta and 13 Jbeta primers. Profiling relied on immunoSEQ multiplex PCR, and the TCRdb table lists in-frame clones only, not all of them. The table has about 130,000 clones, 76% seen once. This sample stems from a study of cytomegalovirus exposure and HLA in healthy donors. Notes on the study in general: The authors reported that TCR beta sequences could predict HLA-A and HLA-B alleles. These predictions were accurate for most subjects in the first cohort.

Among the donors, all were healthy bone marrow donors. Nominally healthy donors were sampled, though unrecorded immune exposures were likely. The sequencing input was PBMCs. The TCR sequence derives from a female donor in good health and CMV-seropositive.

DNA for the CDR3: TGTGCCAGCAGTGAACCCACACGGGGAATTGATCAGCCCCAGCATTTT. Translating gives CASSEPTRGIDQPQHF. This chain connects TRBV6-1 to TRBJ1-5, with D unclear. Germline V gene sequence: CDR1 MNHNS, CDR2 SASEGT. CDR3 length equals 16 residues. V was cut by 2 bases and J by 5 bases, with 16 bases left in between.